The clone carrying this T cell receptor (beta chain) came up once. The method was immunoSEQ multiplex PCR; TCRdb's version includes in-frame clones alone and lacks a portion of them. The sample yields about 380,000 clones, about 96% seen once. The data derive from a study of shared clonotypes between healthy human individuals. Input material: memory CD8+ T cells sorted from blood. This sample's subset: CD45RO+ cells pooled with CCR7-negative TemRA cells. The receptor was derived from a man younger than 45 in good health.

Written as DNA, the CDR3 is TGTGCCAGCAGTGCTCGGACAGGCGGACAAGAGACCCAGTACTTC. Amino acid sequence: CASSARTGGQETQYF. The rearrangement links TRBV6-1 to TRBJ2-5; 7 bases are shared with TRBD1. CDR3 size: 15 residues. Germline V gene data show CDR1 as MNHNS and CDR2 as SASEGT. With V trimmed by 4 bases and J by 2 bases, 7 bases remained unmatched.